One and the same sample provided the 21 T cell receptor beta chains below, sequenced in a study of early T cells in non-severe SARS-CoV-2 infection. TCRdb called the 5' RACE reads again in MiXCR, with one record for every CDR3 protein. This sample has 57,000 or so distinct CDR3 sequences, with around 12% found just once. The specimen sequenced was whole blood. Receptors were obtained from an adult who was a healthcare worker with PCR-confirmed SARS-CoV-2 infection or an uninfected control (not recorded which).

CDR3 DNA: TGCAGTGCTAGCGTGACTAGCGGTCCCCAAGAGACCCAGTACTTC. This codes for CSASVTSGPQETQYF. This chain connects TRBV20-1 to TRBJ2-5, with 9 bases that match TRBD2. Germline V gene sequence: CDR1 DFQATT, CDR2 SNEGSKA (reference sequence). The CDR3 extends over 15 amino acids. Germline trimming cut 3 bases from V and 1 base from J; bases unmatched to any gene: 6.

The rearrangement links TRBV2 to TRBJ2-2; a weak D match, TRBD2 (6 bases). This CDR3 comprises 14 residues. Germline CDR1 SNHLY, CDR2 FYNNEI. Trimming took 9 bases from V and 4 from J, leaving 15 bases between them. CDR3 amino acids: CASTLASGTGELFF. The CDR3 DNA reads TGTGCCAGTACTCTAGCGTCGGGCACCGGGGAGCTGTTTTTT.

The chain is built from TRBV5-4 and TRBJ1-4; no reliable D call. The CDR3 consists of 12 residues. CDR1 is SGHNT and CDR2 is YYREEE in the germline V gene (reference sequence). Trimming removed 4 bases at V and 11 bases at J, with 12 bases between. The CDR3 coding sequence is TGTGCCAGCAGCCCTTCTGGAGGGAAACTGTTTTTT. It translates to CASSPSGGKLFF.

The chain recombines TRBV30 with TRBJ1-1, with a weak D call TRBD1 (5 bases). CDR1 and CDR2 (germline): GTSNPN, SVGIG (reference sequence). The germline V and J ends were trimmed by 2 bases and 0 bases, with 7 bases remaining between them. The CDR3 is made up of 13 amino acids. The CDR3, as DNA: TGTGCCTGGAGTAAGGACATGAACACTGAAGCTTTCTTT. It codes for CAWSKDMNTEAFF.

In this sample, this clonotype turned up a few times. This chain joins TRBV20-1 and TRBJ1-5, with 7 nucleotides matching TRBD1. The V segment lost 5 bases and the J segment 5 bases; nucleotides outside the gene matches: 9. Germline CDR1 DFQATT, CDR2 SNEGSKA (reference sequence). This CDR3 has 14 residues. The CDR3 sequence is CSALTGDPHQPQHF. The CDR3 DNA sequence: TGCAGTGCTTTAACAGGGGACCCCCATCAGCCCCAGCATTTT.

CDR3 in amino acids: CSVVRLTSGGEDTQYF. CDR3 bases: TGCAGCGTTGTCCGCCTGACTAGCGGGGGGGAAGATACGCAGTATTTT. V gene TRBV29-1 combines with J gene TRBJ2-3; TRBD2 agrees at 14 bases. J lost 5 bases, V lost 4 bases, and 8 bases had no gene match. The CDR3 extends over 16 amino acids. The V gene's germline CDR1 is SQVTM and CDR2 ANQGSEA.

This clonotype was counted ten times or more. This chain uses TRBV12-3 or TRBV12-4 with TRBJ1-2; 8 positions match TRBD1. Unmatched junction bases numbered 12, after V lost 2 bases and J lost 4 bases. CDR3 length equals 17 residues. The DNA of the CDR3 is TGTGCCAGCAGTTTACGGCAGGGGGCCCCACTCGTCTATGGCTACACCTTC. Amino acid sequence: CASSLRQGAPLVYGYTF.

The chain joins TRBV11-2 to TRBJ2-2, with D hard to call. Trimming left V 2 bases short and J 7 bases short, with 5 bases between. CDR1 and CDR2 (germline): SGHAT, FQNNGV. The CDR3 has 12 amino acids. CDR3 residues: CASSLSGGELFF. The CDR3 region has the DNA TGTGCCAGCAGCTTATCCGGCGGGGAGCTGTTTTTT.

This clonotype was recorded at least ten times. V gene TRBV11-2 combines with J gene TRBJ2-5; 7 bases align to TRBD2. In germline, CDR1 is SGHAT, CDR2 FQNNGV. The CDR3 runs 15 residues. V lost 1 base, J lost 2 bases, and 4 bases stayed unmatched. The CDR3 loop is CASSLAVGGQETQYF. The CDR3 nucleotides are TGTGCCAGCAGCTTAGCTGTGGGGGGGCAAGAGACCCAGTACTTC.

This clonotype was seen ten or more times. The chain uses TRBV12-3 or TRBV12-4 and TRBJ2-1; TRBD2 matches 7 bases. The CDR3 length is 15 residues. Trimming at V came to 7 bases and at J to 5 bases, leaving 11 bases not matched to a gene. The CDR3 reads CASTPGSGRHNEQFF. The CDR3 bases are TGTGCCAGCACCCCGGGTAGCGGGCGTCACAATGAGCAGTTCTTC.

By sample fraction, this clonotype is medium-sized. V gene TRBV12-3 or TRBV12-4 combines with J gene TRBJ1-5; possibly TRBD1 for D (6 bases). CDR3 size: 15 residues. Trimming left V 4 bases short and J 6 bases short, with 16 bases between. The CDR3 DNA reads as TGTGCCAGCAGTTCGTCGTCGGGGGGCAGTCAGCCCCAGCATTTT. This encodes CASSSSSGGSQPQHF.

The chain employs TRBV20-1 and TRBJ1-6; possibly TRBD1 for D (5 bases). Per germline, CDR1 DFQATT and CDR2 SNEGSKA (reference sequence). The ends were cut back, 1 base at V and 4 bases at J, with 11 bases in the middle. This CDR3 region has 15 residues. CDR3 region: CSARGGDSYNSPLHF. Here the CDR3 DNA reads TGCAGTGCTAGAGGAGGCGACAGTTATAATTCACCCCTCCACTTT.

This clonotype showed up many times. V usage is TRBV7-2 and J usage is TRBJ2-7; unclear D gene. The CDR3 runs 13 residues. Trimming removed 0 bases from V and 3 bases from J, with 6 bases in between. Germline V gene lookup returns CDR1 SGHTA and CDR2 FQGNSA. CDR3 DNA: TGTGCCAGCAGCTTAGCCGTGAGCTACGAGCAGTACTTC. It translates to CASSLAVSYEQYF.

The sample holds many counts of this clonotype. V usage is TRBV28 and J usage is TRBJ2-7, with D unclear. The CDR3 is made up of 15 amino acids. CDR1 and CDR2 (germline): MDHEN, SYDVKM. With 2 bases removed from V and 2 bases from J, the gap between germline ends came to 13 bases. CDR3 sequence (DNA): TGTGCCAGCAGTTTAAGGAGTGGTCTAGCCTACGAGCAGTACTTC. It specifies CASSLRSGLAYEQYF.

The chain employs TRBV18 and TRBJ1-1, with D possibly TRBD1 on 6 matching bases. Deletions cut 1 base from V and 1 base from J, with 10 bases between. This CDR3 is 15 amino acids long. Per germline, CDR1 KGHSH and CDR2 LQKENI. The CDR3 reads CASSPQAGENTEAFF. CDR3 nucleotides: TGTGCCAGCTCACCACAGGCAGGGGAGAACACTGAAGCTTTCTTT. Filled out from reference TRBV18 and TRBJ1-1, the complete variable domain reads NAGVMQNPRHLVRRRGQEARLRCSPMKGHSHVYWYRQLPEEGLKFMVYLQKENIIDESGMPKERFSAEFPKEGPSILRIQQVVRGDSAAYFCASSPQAGENTEAFFGQGTRLTVV.

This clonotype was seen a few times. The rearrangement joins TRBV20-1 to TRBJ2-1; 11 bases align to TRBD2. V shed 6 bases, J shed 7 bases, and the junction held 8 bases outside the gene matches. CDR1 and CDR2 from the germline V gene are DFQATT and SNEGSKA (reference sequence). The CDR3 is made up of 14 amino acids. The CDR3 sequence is CSAGASGRPNEQFF. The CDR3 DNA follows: TGCAGTGCCGGGGCTAGCGGGAGGCCAAATGAGCAGTTCTTC.

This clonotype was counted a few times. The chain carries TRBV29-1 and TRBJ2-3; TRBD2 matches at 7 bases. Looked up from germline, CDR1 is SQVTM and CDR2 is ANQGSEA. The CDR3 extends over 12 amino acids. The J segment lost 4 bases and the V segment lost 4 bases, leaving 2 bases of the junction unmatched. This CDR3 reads CSVVSGADTQYF. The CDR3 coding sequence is TGCAGCGTTGTAAGCGGGGCAGATACGCAGTATTTT.

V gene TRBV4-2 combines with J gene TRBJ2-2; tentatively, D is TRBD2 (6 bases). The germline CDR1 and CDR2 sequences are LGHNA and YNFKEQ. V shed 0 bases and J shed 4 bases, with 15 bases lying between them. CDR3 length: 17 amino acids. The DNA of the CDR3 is TGTGCCAGCAGCCAAGATCGGGGGAGAGGACCCACCGGGGAGCTGTTTTTT. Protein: CASSQDRGRGPTGELFF.

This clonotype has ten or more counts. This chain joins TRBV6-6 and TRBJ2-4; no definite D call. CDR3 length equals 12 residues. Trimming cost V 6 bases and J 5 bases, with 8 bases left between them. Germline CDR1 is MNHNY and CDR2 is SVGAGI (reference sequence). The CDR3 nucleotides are TGTGCCAGCAGCCTCGATCAAAACATTCAGTACTTC. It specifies CASSLDQNIQYF.

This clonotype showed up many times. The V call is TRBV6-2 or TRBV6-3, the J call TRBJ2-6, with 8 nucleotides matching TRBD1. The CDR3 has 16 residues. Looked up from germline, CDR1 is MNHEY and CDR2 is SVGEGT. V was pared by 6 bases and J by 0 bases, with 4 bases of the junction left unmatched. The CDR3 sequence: CASSPTGGSGANVLTF. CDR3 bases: TGTGCCAGCAGCCCCACAGGGGGCTCTGGGGCCAACGTCCTGACTTTC.

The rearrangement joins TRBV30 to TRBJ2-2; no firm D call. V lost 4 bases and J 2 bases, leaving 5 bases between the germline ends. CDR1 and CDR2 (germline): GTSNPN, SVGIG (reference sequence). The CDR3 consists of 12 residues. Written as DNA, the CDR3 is TGTGCCTGGATGGCTAACACCGGGGAGCTGTTTTTT. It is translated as CAWMANTGELFF.